Here is one T cell receptor (beta chain) with its context. Other DNA sequences of this sample code for an identical CDR3. This entry comes from a study of control samples from healthy donors and cancer patients. Germline V lookup: CDR1 MNHEY, CDR2 SVGEGT. Trimming at V came to 5 bases and at J to 2 bases, leaving 8 bases not matched to a gene. CDR3 size: 16 residues. Profiled with immunoSEQ multiplex PCR; TCRdb holds only in-frame clones, not every one. The sample records 8,000 to 11,000 clones, approximately 91% being singletons. The sequence was obtained from a man aged 55 to 70 with colorectal cancer. The chain uses TRBV6-2 or TRBV6-3 and TRBJ2-3, with 9 bases matching TRBD2. The specimen sequenced was PBMCs. CDR3 DNA: TGTGCCAGCAGTCGCCTGACTAGCGGACTCACAGATACGCAGTATTTT. Encoded protein: CASSRLTSGLTDTQYF.